This T cell receptor (beta chain) was obtained from a study of neurological immune-mediated disorders. Study context: Within the group of some 34 multiple sclerosis patients, around 31 were relapsing-remitting, while 3 were secondary progressive.

Germline-derived CDR1 and CDR2 are DFQATT and SNEGSKA (reference sequence). This CDR3 contains 14 residues. Trimming shortened V by 0 bases and J by 5 bases, and 13 bases separated the two germline ends. Each CDR3 protein gets one entry after TCRdb re-called the 5' RACE reads with MiXCR. The sample records about 78,000 distinct CDR3 sequences, 4.5% to 6.5% being singletons. This clonotype was seen a few times. This sequence joins TRBV20-1 and TRBJ2-5, with D perhaps TRBD1 (5 bases). This sequence was found in a woman in her 30s with multiple sclerosis. The sample comprised PBMCs. The CDR3 protein is CSAREGLGSETQYF. The CDR3 DNA reads TGCAGTGCTAGAGAGGGGCTCGGTTCCGAGACCCAGTACTTC.